This T cell receptor beta chain was sequenced in a study of blood T cell repertoires in COVID-19. Background on the study: Italy, Spain and the United States were the sources of the convalescent and acute COVID-19 samples.

The authors' processing: Using reference gene primer amplification, nucleated cell counts were estimated. The protocol was immunoSEQ multiplex PCR, while the TCRdb copy is restricted to in-frame clones and leaves out a portion. V, J and clone size derive from that table, while D and trimming were established from the DNA sequence. The table lists 200,000 to 300,000 clones, 89% of them singletons. All enrollees were roughly 18 to 89 years old and from 25 or so US areas. Sequencing used PBMCs or T cells enriched from blood (not recorded which). The origin of this receptor is a woman in her twenties or thirties with acute COVID-19.

The CDR3 reads CSASAGLTTQYNEQFF. Here the CDR3 DNA reads TGCAGTGCTAGTGCGGGACTAACGACCCAATACAATGAGCAGTTCTTC. The chain joins TRBV20-1 to TRBJ2-1; 7 bases match TRBD2. CDR1 is DFQATT and CDR2 is SNEGSKA in the germline V gene (reference sequence). The CDR3 is made up of 16 amino acids. J lost 4 bases, V lost 3 bases, and 12 bases had no gene match.